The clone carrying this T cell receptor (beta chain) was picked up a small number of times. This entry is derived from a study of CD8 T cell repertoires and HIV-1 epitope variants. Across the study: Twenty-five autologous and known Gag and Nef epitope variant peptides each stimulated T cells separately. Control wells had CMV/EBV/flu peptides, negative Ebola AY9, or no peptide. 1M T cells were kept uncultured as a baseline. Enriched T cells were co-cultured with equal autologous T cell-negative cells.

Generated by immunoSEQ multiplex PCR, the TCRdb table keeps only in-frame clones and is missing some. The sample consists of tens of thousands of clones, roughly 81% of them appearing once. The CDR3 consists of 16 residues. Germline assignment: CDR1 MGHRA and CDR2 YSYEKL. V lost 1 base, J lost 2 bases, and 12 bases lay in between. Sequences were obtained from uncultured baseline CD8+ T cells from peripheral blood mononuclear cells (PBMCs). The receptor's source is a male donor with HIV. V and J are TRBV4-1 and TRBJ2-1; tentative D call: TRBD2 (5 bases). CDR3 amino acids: CASSQVVAAAYNEQFF. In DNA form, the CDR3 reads TGCGCCAGCAGCCAAGTAGTAGCAGCGGCCTACAATGAGCAGTTCTTC.